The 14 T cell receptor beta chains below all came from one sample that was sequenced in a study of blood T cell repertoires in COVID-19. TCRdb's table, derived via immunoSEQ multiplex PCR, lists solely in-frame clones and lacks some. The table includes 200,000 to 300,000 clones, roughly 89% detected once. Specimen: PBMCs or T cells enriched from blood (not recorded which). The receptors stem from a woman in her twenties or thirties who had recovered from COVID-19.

CDR3 in DNA: TGTGCCAGCAGCTCGCCCTCTGGGGGGGCGCTGGGCGAGCAGTACTTC. Encoded protein: CASSSPSGGALGEQYF. The chain recombines TRBV7-2 with TRBJ2-7; D may be TRBD2 (7 bases). The V and J ends lost 4 bases and 6 bases respectively, with 22 bases between them. This CDR3 is 16 amino acids long. CDR1 is SGHTA and CDR2 is FQGNSA in the germline V gene.

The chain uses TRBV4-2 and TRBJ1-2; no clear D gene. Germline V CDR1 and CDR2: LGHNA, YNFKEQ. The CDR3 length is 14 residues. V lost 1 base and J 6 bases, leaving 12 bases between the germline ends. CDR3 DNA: TGTGCCAGCAGCCAAGGCCGGGAGACCGATGGCTACACCTTC. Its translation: CASSQGRETDGYTF.

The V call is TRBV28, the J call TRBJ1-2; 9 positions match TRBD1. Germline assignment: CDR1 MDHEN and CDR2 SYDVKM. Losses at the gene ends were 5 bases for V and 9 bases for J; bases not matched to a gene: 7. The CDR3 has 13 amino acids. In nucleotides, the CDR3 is TGTGCCAGCAGTCTCACAGGGGGCGGAAGCTACACCTTC. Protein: CASSLTGGGSYTF.

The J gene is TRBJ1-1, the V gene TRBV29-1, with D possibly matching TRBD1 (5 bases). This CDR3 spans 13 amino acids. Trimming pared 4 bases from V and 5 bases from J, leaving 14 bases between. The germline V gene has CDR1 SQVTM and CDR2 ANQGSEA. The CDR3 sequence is CSVGSGGETEAFF. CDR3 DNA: TGCAGCGTTGGATCGGGGGGGGAAACTGAAGCTTTCTTT.

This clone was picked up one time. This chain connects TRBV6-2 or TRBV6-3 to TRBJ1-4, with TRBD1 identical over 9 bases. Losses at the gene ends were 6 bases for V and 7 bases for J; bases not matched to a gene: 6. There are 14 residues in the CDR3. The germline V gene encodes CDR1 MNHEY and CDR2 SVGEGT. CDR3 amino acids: CASSPQGASEKLFF. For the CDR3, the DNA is TGTGCCAGCAGCCCACAGGGGGCAAGTGAAAAACTGTTTTTT.

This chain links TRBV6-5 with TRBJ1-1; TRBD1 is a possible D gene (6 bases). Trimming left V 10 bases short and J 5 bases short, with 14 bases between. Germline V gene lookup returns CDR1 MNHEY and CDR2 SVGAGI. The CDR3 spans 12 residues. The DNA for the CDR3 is TGTGCCACCCAGGGGATTTGGACTGAAGCTTTCTTT. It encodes CATQGIWTEAFF.

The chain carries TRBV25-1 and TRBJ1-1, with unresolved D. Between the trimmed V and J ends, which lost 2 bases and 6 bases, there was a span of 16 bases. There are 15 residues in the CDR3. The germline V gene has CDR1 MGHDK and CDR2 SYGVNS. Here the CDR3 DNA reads TGTGCCAGCAGTGAAGCCGTCCCCGGGAGCGCTGAAGCTTTCTTT. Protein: CASSEAVPGSAEAFF.

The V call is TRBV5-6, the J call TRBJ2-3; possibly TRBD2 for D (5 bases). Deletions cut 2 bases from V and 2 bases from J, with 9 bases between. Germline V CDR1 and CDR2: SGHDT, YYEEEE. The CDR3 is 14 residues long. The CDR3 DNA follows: TGTGCCAGCAGCTTAAAGCGGTTCACAGATACGCAGTATTTT. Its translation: CASSLKRFTDTQYF.

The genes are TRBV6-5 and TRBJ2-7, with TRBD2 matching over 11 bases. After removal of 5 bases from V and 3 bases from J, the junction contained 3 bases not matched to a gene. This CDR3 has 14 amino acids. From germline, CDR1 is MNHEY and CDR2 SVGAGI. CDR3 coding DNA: TGTGCCAGCAGTCGTGGGACTAGCGGCTACGAGCAGTACTTC. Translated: CASSRGTSGYEQYF.

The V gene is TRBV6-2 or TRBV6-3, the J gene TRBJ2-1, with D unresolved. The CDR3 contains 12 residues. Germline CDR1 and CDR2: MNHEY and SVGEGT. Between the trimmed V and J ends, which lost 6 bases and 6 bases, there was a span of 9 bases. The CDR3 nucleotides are TGTGCCAGCAGCCCCGTCGTCAATGAGCAGTTCTTC. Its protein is CASSPVVNEQFF.

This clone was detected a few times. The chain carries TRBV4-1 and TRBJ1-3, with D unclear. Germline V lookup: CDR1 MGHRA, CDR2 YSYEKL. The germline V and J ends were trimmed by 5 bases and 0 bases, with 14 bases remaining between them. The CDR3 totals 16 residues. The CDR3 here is CASSGRTVDSGNTIYF. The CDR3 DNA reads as TGCGCCAGCAGCGGGCGGACTGTCGACTCTGGAAACACCATATATTTT.

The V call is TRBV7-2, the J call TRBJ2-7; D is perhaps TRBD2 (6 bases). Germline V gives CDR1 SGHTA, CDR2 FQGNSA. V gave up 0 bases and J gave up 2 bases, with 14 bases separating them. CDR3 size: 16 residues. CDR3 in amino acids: CASSLARGLSPYEQYF. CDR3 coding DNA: TGTGCCAGCAGCTTAGCGCGGGGCCTCAGCCCCTACGAGCAGTACTTC.

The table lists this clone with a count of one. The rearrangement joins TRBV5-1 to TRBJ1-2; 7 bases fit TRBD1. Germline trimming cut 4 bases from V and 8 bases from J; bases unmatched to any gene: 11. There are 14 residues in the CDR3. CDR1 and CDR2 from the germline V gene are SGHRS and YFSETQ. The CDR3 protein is CASSLGQTPDGYTF. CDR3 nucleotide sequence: TGCGCCAGCAGCCTGGGACAGACCCCCGACGGCTACACCTTC.

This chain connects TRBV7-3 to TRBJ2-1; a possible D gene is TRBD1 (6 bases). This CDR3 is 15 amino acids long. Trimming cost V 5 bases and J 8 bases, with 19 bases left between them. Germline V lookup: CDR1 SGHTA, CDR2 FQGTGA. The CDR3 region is CASSPPGHARDEQFF. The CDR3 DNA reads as TGTGCCAGCAGCCCCCCGGGACACGCTCGCGATGAGCAGTTCTTC.